These 18 T cell receptor beta chains were all obtained from the same sample, sequenced in a study of blood T cells in healthy people across ages. Primers used in a second PCR of about 6 to 11 cycles were a sample-barcoded 5' primer and a J-beta primer mix. TCRdb re-analysed the 5' RACE reads in MiXCR, keeping a single row per CDR3 protein. The table lists 1.2 million to 1.5 million distinct CDR3 sequences, approximately 60% of them singletons. Sequenced: blood. Every receptor here comes from a man aged 18 to 29 in good health.

The rearrangement uses TRBV4-1 and TRBJ2-1; D unclear. The V end lost 4 bases, the J end lost 7 bases, and 17 bases lay between the germline ends. Looked up from germline, CDR1 is MGHRA and CDR2 is YSYEKL. The CDR3 has 15 residues. The CDR3, as DNA: TGCGCCAGCAGCCGGCAAGGGTTTCGTGAGAATGAGCAGTTCTTC. Amino acids: CASSRQGFRENEQFF.

This clonotype was observed a handful of times. The CDR3 sequence: CSAGQGSTDTQYF. The CDR3 DNA follows: TGCAGTGCGGGACAGGGGAGCACAGATACGCAGTATTTT. The chain couples TRBV20-1 to TRBJ2-3; TRBD1 aligns across 10 bases. V shed 6 bases, J shed 0 bases, and the junction held 0 bases outside the gene matches. Germline CDR1 and CDR2: DFQATT and SNEGSKA (reference sequence). CDR3 length: 13 amino acids.

This chain links TRBV5-6 with TRBJ2-5; D might be TRBD2 (6 bases). Matching the DNA end better, TRBJ2-7 makes the J call doubtful. In germline, CDR1 is SGHDT, CDR2 YYEEEE. This CDR3 is 13 amino acids long. In DNA, the CDR3 is TGTGCCAGCAGGGGATTGCGGGAATACGAGCAGTACTTC. Translation: CASRGLREYEQYF.

The genes are TRBV10-3 and TRBJ2-7; 11 bases are a match to TRBD1. The CDR3 consists of 13 residues. The J segment lost 2 bases and the V segment lost 8 bases, leaving 2 bases of the junction unmatched. Germline V gene data show CDR1 as ENHRY and CDR2 as SYGVKD. The CDR3 DNA reads TGTGCCATCGGGACAGGGGGGGCCTACGAGCAGTACTTC. Its protein is CAIGTGGAYEQYF.

This clonotype was observed a handful of times. The gene calls are TRBV12-3 or TRBV12-4 and TRBJ2-7; TRBD1 is a possible D gene (6 bases). The CDR3 is 14 amino acids. Trimming removed 1 base at V and 4 bases at J, with 11 bases between. The CDR3 sequence is CASSLGVRGYEQYF. The CDR3 DNA is TGTGCCAGCAGTTTAGGGGTCAGGGGTTACGAGCAGTACTTC.

The V call is TRBV30, the J call TRBJ2-6; D is unclear. This CDR3 is 15 amino acids long. V was cut by 4 bases and J by 0 bases, with 10 bases left in between. Germline CDR1 and CDR2: GTSNPN and SVGIG (reference sequence). DNA for the CDR3: TGTGCCTGGATGGTCAGTAGCTCTGGGGCCAACGTCCTGACTTTC. It is translated as CAWMVSSSGANVLTF.

This clonotype appeared a single time. The conserved phenylalanine or tryptophan normally closing the CDR3 is absent here, so this likely arose from a read error. V is TRBV5-1 and J is TRBJ1-2, with 9 bases identical to TRBD1. V was clipped by 4 bases and J by 3 bases; unmatched bases: 4. Germline V gene data show CDR1 as SGHRS and CDR2 as YFSETQ. The CDR3 is 14 residues long. Here the CDR3 reads CASSGTGSDYGYTL. The CDR3 coding sequence is TGCGCCAGCAGCGGGACAGGGTCTGACTATGGCTACACCCTC.

The chain has TRBV20-1 and TRBJ2-4; 13 positions match TRBD2. The last part of the DNA fits TRBJ2-7 better; the J call may be wrong. Germline V gene sequence: CDR1 DFQATT, CDR2 SNEGSKA (reference sequence). The CDR3 contains 17 residues. For the CDR3, the DNA is TGCAGTGCTAGAGATCCGGGACTAGCGGGATCCGACTACGAGCAGTACTTC. This sequence encodes CSARDPGLAGSDYEQYF.

The rearrangement links TRBV20-1 to TRBJ1-2, with TRBD1 matching 7 bases. Germline V gene data show CDR1 as DFQATT and CDR2 as SNEGSKA (reference sequence). CDR3 length: 13 residues. Losses at the gene ends were 6 bases for V and 4 bases for J; bases not matched to a gene: 8. DNA for the CDR3: TGCAGTGCCCCGACAGGGCACAGCTATGGCTACACCTTC. This gives the protein CSAPTGHSYGYTF.

Worth noting for this clonotype: The junction and the germline gene differ at one end; a read error may be behind it. V usage is TRBV4-2 and J usage is TRBJ2-5, with TRBD2 identical over 9 bases. Looked up from germline, CDR1 is LGHNA and CDR2 is YNFKEQ. This CDR3 spans 13 amino acids. The CDR3 DNA sequence: TGTGCCAGCAGCCCCGTAGCGGGGGCCCTTCTGGCCTTC. Its protein product is CASSPVAGALLAF.

This chain joins TRBV5-5 and TRBJ2-7; possible D gene TRBD2, 5 bases. The CDR3 contains 16 residues. The germline gives CDR1 SGHKS, CDR2 YYEKEE (reference sequence). V was cut by 0 bases and J by 3 bases, with 16 bases left in between. The CDR3 DNA reads as TGTGCCAGCAGCTTGGAATCACAGCGGTTGTACTACGAGCAGTACTTC. The encoded protein is CASSLESQRLYYEQYF.

This rearrangement joins TRBV28 to TRBJ2-7; no clear D. The CDR3 extends over 14 amino acids. In germline, CDR1 is MDHEN, CDR2 SYDVKM. V shed 4 bases and J shed 6 bases, with 16 bases lying between them. The CDR3 DNA reads as TGTGCCAGCAGTTACATGACCGGCACACTCGAGCAGTACTTC. It is translated as CASSYMTGTLEQYF.

CDR3 bases: TGTGCCAGCAGCTTCTCGACAGATGGAGCTAACTATGGCTACACCTTC. Protein sequence: CASSFSTDGANYGYTF. The chain joins TRBV13 to TRBJ1-2; perhaps TRBD1 as D (5 bases). Germline loops: CDR1 PRHDT, CDR2 FYEKMQ (reference sequence). The CDR3 contains 16 residues. V lost 3 bases, J lost 0 bases, and 14 bases lay in between.

The CDR3 bases are TGCAGTGCTCAAGACAGGGGATGGCACAATGAGCAGTACTTC. It specifies CSAQDRGWHNEQYF. The chain employs TRBV20-1 and TRBJ2-1; TRBD1 matches at 8 bases. The DNA end is a closer match to TRBJ2-7, so the J assignment may be wrong. The CDR3 totals 14 residues. Germline V gives CDR1 DFQATT, CDR2 SNEGSKA (reference sequence).

The genes are TRBV4-1 and TRBJ2-5; the D is unclear. The CDR3 loop spans 14 amino acids. Trimming stripped 0 bases from V and 3 bases from J, with 8 bases between. In germline, CDR1 is MGHRA, CDR2 YSYEKL. CDR3 nucleotide sequence: TGCGCCAGCAGCCAAGAGGGCCAAAAAGAGACCCAGTACTTC. Its protein product is CASSQEGQKETQYF.

The V and J genes are TRBV20-1 and TRBJ2-5, with unresolved D. Looked up from germline, CDR1 is DFQATT and CDR2 is SNEGSKA (reference sequence). Trimming removed 3 bases at V and 2 bases at J, with 7 bases between. This CDR3 is 12 amino acids long. CDR3 DNA: TGCAGTGCTAGCGCAGAACAAGAGACCCAGTACTTC. This sequence encodes CSASAEQETQYF.

There are a few counts of this clonotype. This chain joins TRBV27 and TRBJ2-1; D might be TRBD2 (6 bases). Trimming removed 2 bases at V and 9 bases at J, with 17 bases between. CDR1 and CDR2 from the germline V gene are MNHEY and SMNVEV (reference sequence). The CDR3 consists of 15 residues. For the CDR3, the DNA is TGTGCCAGCAGTTTAGTGGGTTGGGGGGATGGTGAGCAGTTCTTC. Its protein is CASSLVGWGDGEQFF.

This chain connects TRBV27 to TRBJ2-4; D call uncertain. Deletions cut 3 bases from V and 12 bases from J, with 15 bases between. CDR1 is MNHEY and CDR2 is SMNVEV in the germline V gene (reference sequence). CDR3 size: 13 residues. CDR3 loop: CASSFGPTLNQYF. For the CDR3, the DNA is TGTGCCAGCAGTTTCGGACCGACACTAAATCAGTACTTC.